This T cell receptor beta chain was obtained from a study of blood T cell repertoires in COVID-19. Study overall: Samples of COVID-19 (acute and convalescent) were obtained from the United States, Italy and Spain. Sample material is recorded as cDNA or gDNA derived from T cells, B-cell-depleted T cells, or PBMCs.

Clones were read by immunoSEQ multiplex PCR, and TCRdb kept only the in-frame ones, dropping some. This table has 88,000 or so clones, about 86% appearing once. V dropped 1 base and J dropped 5; count of bases not matched to a gene: 5. CDR1 is SGHDT and CDR2 is YYEEEE in the germline V gene. The CDR3 has 15 amino acids. Sequenced sample: peripheral blood. This TCR came from a man aged 55 to 69 with acute or convalescent COVID-19. This chain links TRBV5-6 with TRBJ2-1, with 8 nucleotides matching TRBD2. The CDR3 DNA reads TGTGCCAGCAGCTTGAGCGGGGGTCTAAACAATGAGCAGTTCTTC. Translated: CASSLSGGLNNEQFF.